The entry that follows covers one T cell receptor beta chain sequence. The antigen remains undetermined. During its preparation, the TCRbeta library received unique molecular identifiers. TCRdb used MiXCR to reprocess the PCR reads, holding one entry per CDR3 protein. The sample includes hundreds of thousands of distinct CDR3 sequences, around 15% of them seen just once. This entry is derived from a study of T-cell reconstitution after alpha-beta-depleted transplantation in children. Study findings and constraints: Surviving recipient T cells and thymic progenitors produced the high day-60 TCRbeta diversity seen in some patients. Fresh T-cell production supplied most of the T-cell counts and diversity seen one year after transplant. As was reported, about two months after transplant, alpha-beta T cells came from several hundred expanded graft clones.

The germline gives CDR1 SGHRS, CDR2 YFSETQ. This CDR3 spans 18 amino acids. Trimming took 1 base from V and 1 from J; bases not matched to a gene: 8. This receptor was identified in a male patient aged 2-9 years who had a stem cell transplant for acute lymphoblastic leukemia, so the T cells may come from the graft donor. The specimen was PBMCs, mostly from graft donor cells, collected 360 days after TCRalphabeta/CD19-depleted stem cell transplant. The rearrangement links TRBV5-1 to TRBJ2-1; 10 bases line up with TRBD1. The CDR3 nucleotides are TGCGCCAGCAGCTTGCTTTCCGGGACAGGGGAGTCCTACAATGAGCAGTTCTTC. Its translation: CASSLLSGTGESYNEQFF.